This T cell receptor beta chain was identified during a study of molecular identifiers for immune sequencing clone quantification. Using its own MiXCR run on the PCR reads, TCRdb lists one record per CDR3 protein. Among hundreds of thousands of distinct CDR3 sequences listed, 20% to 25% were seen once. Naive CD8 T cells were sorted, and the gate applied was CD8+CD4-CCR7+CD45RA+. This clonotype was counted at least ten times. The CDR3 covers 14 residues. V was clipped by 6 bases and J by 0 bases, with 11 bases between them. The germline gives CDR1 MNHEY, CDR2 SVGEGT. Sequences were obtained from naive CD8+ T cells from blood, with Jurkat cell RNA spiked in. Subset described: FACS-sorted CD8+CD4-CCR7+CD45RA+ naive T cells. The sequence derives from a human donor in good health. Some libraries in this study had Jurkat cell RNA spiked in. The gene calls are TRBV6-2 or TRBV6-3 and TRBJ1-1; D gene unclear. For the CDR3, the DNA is TGTGCCAGCAGCCAAGAGAGGGTGAACACTGAAGCTTTCTTT. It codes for CASSQERVNTEAFF.